The entry below gives a single T cell receptor (beta chain) sequence along with its context. The data stem from a study of long-term antiretroviral therapy in people with HIV. V was cut by 7 bases and J by 7 bases, with 11 bases left in between. The germline V gene encodes CDR1 MNHNS and CDR2 SASEGT. The CDR3 contains 12 residues. Survey-level resolution applied to immunoSEQ assay v3.0. Here immunoSEQ multiplex PCR was the method, and the copy in TCRdb shows in-frame clones only, minus some. The profile covers more than 20,000 clones, with more than 85% appearing a single time and 3.6% taken by the ten largest.

The receptor was isolated from a woman between 25 and 40 years old with HIV. The sequenced sample was unsorted PBMCs, obtained 1.9 years after starting antiretroviral therapy. The gene calls are TRBV6-1 and TRBJ1-5, with a possible D match to TRBD1 (6 bases). CDR3 sequence: CASNRVTQPQHF. In DNA form, the CDR3 reads TGTGCCAGCAACAGGGTGACACAGCCCCAGCATTTT.